The next 26 T cell receptor beta chains were all read from a single sample in a study of blood T cell repertoires in COVID-19. Assay: immunoSEQ multiplex PCR; the TCRdb copy retains only in-frame clones and omits some. Among about 130,000 clones, around 86% were seen once, and the ten largest hold less than 8.5%. Sequencing was done on a sample of peripheral blood. These TCRs come from a man at least 80 years old with active or convalescent COVID-19.

The chain combines TRBV19 with TRBJ2-1; 15 nucleotides agree with TRBD2. Germline V lookup: CDR1 LNHDA, CDR2 SQIVND (reference sequence). After removal of 5 bases from V and 0 bases from J, the junction contained 8 bases not matched to a gene. The CDR3 runs to 19 residues. The CDR3 sequence: CASSGFGLAGGSSYNEQFF. CDR3 DNA sequence: TGTGCCAGTAGTGGGTTTGGACTAGCGGGAGGGTCCTCCTACAATGAGCAGTTCTTC.

This chain links TRBV9 with TRBJ2-4; 9 bases line up with TRBD2. Germline-derived CDR1 and CDR2 are SGDLS and YYNGEE. This CDR3 has 16 residues. J gave up 7 bases and V 0 bases, and 8 bases lay outside the gene matches. CDR3 sequence (DNA): TGTGCCAGCAGCGTAGCCGAATTAGCGGGGGTGAACATTCAGTACTTC. Protein: CASSVAELAGVNIQYF. The full variable domain, in which reference TRBV9 and TRBJ2-4 provide the parts outside the CDR3, is DSGVTQTPKHLITATGQRVTLRCSPRSGDLSVYWYQQSLDQGLQFLIQYYNGEERAKGNILERFSAQQFPDLHSELNLSSLELGDSALYFCASSVAELAGVNIQYFGAGTRLSVL.

Here the CDR3 reads CASSYAGRGTDTQYF. The DNA of the CDR3 is TGTGCCAGCAGTTACGCGGGGCGTGGAACAGATACGCAGTATTTT. This chain uses TRBV6-5 with TRBJ2-3; maybe TRBD2 (6 bases). Germline loops: CDR1 MNHEY, CDR2 SVGAGI. The V and J ends lost 2 bases and 3 bases respectively, with 12 bases between them. This CDR3 region has 15 residues.

V is TRBV28 and J is TRBJ1-6; TRBD1 might be the D (5 bases). The length of the CDR3 is 14 residues. Germline V gene sequence: CDR1 MDHEN, CDR2 SYDVKM. V lost 3 bases, J lost 4 bases, and 7 bases lay in between. DNA of the CDR3: TGTGCCAGCAGTTTGGGGCAGTATAATTCACCCCTCCACTTT. Its translation is CASSLGQYNSPLHF.

J is TRBJ2-7 and V is TRBV21-1; the table's D call, TRBD2, was not checked against the DNA. TRBV21-1 constitutes a pseudogene. This CDR3 has 13 amino acids. CDR3 DNA sequence: TGTGCCAGCAGCAATAAGGAGCCAACCGAGCAGTACTTC. Translating it yields CASSNKEPTEQYF.

The sample holds a few counts of this clone. The V call is TRBV13, the J call TRBJ1-3; D is undetermined. The CDR3 runs 15 residues. Per germline, CDR1 PRHDT and CDR2 FYEKMQ (reference sequence). Trimming took 0 bases from V and 4 from J, leaving 10 bases between them. CDR3 sequence (DNA): TGTGCCAGCAGCTTAGGGCAGCGGGGAGGAAACACCATATATTTT. This translates into CASSLGQRGGNTIYF. Full variable domain (outside the CDR3, taken from reference TRBV13 and TRBJ1-3): AAGVIQSPRHLIKEKRETATLKCYPIPRHDTVYWYQQGPGQDPQFLISFYEKMQSDKGSIPDRFSAQQFSDYHSELNMSSLELGDSALYFCASSLGQRGGNTIYFGEGSWLTVV.

The gene calls are TRBV5-1 and TRBJ2-3; TRBD1 is a possible D gene (6 bases). V lost 2 bases, J lost 6 bases, and 13 bases lay in between. The length of the CDR3 is 14 residues. Looked up from germline, CDR1 is SGHRS and CDR2 is YFSETQ. The DNA for the CDR3 is TGCGCCAGCAGCTTACAGGGTAGGGTGGATACGCAGTATTTT. This translates into CASSLQGRVDTQYF.

V gene TRBV7-9 combines with J gene TRBJ1-3; D remains ambiguous. The CDR3 contains 12 residues. V lost 4 bases and J 2 bases, leaving 3 bases between the germline ends. Germline CDR1 reads SEHNR; CDR2 reads FQNEAQ (reference sequence). The CDR3 loop reads CASSSTGNTIYF. CDR3 sequence (DNA): TGTGCCAGCAGCTCTACTGGAAACACCATATATTTT.

This chain links TRBV7-8 with TRBJ2-2, with TRBD2 identical over 11 bases. The CDR3 covers 16 residues. V shed 0 bases and J 6 bases; nucleotides not matched to a gene: 3. Germline CDR1 is SGHVS and CDR2 is FQNEAQ. The CDR3 DNA reads as TGTGCCAGCAGCTTAGCTAGCGGGAGGGGCTCCGGGGAGCTGTTTTTT. Its protein product is CASSLASGRGSGELFF.

This chain uses TRBV29-1 with TRBJ1-1; 8 bases match TRBD1. This CDR3 comprises 13 residues. V dropped 6 bases and J dropped 5; count of bases not matched to a gene: 8. Germline CDR1 and CDR2: SQVTM and ANQGSEA. Written as DNA, the CDR3 is TGCAGCGTCGAACAGGGGGGTGGGACTGAAGCTTTCTTT. Translating it yields CSVEQGGGTEAFF.

The chain links TRBV7-9 to TRBJ2-3; TRBD1 might be the D (6 bases). The CDR3 loop spans 16 amino acids. V was trimmed by 5 bases and J by 2 bases, leaving 17 bases between them. The germline gives CDR1 SEHNR, CDR2 FQNEAQ (reference sequence). As DNA, the CDR3 is TGTGCCAGCAGCCTCTACCGGGACACACACACAGATACGCAGTATTTT. Translation: CASSLYRDTHTDTQYF.

V usage is TRBV6-5 and J usage is TRBJ1-1; a possible D gene is TRBD1 (5 bases). In germline, CDR1 is MNHEY, CDR2 SVGAGI. CDR3 size: 13 residues. With 6 bases removed from V and 3 bases from J, the gap between germline ends came to 11 bases. CDR3 protein: CASRPGGYTEAFF. The CDR3 DNA follows: TGTGCCAGCAGACCTGGGGGGTACACTGAAGCTTTCTTT.

The rearrangement uses TRBV28 and TRBJ2-7; TRBD2 might be the D (7 bases). This CDR3 has 17 amino acids. The germline V and J ends were trimmed by 1 base and 1 base, with 17 bases remaining between them. The V gene's germline CDR1 is MDHEN and CDR2 SYDVKM. CDR3 sequence: CASSLSGGGPNSYEQYF. The CDR3 DNA follows: TGTGCCAGCAGTTTATCTGGGGGGGGCCCGAATTCCTACGAGCAGTACTTC.

CDR3: CASTEYGTGNEKLFF. CDR3 nucleotide sequence: TGTGCCAGTACAGAATATGGGACAGGGAATGAAAAACTGTTTTTT. J is TRBJ1-4 and V is TRBV19, with TRBD1 matching over 9 bases. Trimming at V came to 7 bases and at J to 5 bases, leaving 8 bases not matched to a gene. Germline CDR1 LNHDA, CDR2 SQIVND (reference sequence). This CDR3 comprises 15 residues.

This sequence joins TRBV12-3 or TRBV12-4 and TRBJ1-1; D unclear. The CDR3 spans 11 residues. V was clipped by 3 bases and J by 11 bases, with 10 bases between them. The DNA of the CDR3 is TGTGCCAGCAGTTTTGGTTCCGGGGCTTTCTTT. Its protein is CASSFGSGAFF.

This clone was recorded at least ten times. The chain recombines TRBV5-1 with TRBJ1-4; possibly TRBD1 for D (6 bases). Trimming shortened V by 1 base and J by 8 bases, and 12 bases separated the two germline ends. This CDR3 comprises 14 residues. CDR1 is SGHRS, CDR2 YFSETQ, per germline. CDR3 in DNA: TGCGCCAGCAGCTTGTTTGCAGGGGACGAAAAACTGTTTTTT. This sequence encodes CASSLFAGDEKLFF. Complete variable domain (other parts from reference TRBV5-1 and TRBJ1-4): KAGVTQTPRYLIKTRGQQVTLSCSPISGHRSVSWYQQTPGQGLQFLFEYFSETQRNKGNFPGRFSGRQFSNSRSEMNVSTLELGDSALYLCASSLFAGDEKLFFGSGTQLSVL.

This clone was seen a handful of times. The chain uses TRBV11-3 and TRBJ1-2; D may be TRBD1 (5 bases). Germline V gene data show CDR1 as SGHNT and CDR2 as YENEEA. Trimming took 8 bases from V and 3 from J, leaving 13 bases between them. This CDR3 has 13 residues. CDR3 amino acids: CASFQKGYYGYTF. For the CDR3, the DNA is TGTGCCAGCTTCCAAAAGGGGTACTATGGCTACACCTTC.

V gene TRBV10-3 combines with J gene TRBJ1-6, with a possible D match to TRBD1 (6 bases). CDR1 and CDR2 (germline): ENHRY, SYGVKD. The V end lost 4 bases, the J end lost 8 bases, and 12 bases lay between the germline ends. This CDR3 contains 14 residues. CDR3 DNA: TGTGCCATCAGTGTGGAACGGACAGATTCACCCCTCCACTTT. Translation gives CAISVERTDSPLHF.

This sequence joins TRBV9 and TRBJ2-7; TRBD2 is a possible D gene (5 bases). Between the trimmed V and J ends, which lost 7 bases and 4 bases, there was a span of 12 bases. CDR3 length: 12 amino acids. Germline assignment: CDR1 SGDLS and CDR2 YYNGEE. The CDR3: CASGLGDYEQYF. As DNA, the CDR3 is TGTGCCAGCGGCCTCGGGGATTACGAGCAGTACTTC.

The chain carries TRBV19 and TRBJ1-2; D unclear. This CDR3 region has 15 residues. The V gene's germline CDR1 is LNHDA and CDR2 SQIVND (reference sequence). V was shortened by 5 bases and J by 4 bases, with 17 bases between the two germline ends. CDR3 region: CASSLRHGEPYGYTF. The CDR3 nucleotides read TGTGCCAGTAGTTTAAGACACGGGGAACCCTATGGCTACACCTTC.

This rearrangement joins TRBV5-4 to TRBJ2-7; 7 bases agree with TRBD1. The CDR3 spans 15 residues. Looked up from germline, CDR1 is SGHNT and CDR2 is YYREEE (reference sequence). Losses at the gene ends were 3 bases for V and 6 bases for J; bases not matched to a gene: 12. CDR3 bases: TGTGCCAGCAGCTCGCGACAGGGTGGTATGAGCGAGCAGTACTTC. Translated, it gives CASSSRQGGMSEQYF.

J is TRBJ1-4 and V is TRBV5-1, with 10 bases aligning to TRBD1. Germline V gene sequence: CDR1 SGHRS, CDR2 YFSETQ. CDR3 length: 16 amino acids. Losses at the gene ends were 0 bases for V and 6 bases for J; bases not matched to a gene: 5. CDR3 sequence (DNA): TGCGCCAGCAGCTTGGATCTAGGGACAGGGGATGAAAAACTGTTTTTT. Its protein product is CASSLDLGTGDEKLFF.

The V and J genes are TRBV5-1 and TRBJ2-6, with D possibly TRBD2 on 6 matching bases. Between the trimmed V and J ends, which lost 4 bases and 0 bases, there was a span of 11 bases. Per germline, CDR1 SGHRS and CDR2 YFSETQ. This CDR3 is 16 amino acids long. Written as DNA, the CDR3 is TGCGCCAGCAGCCCCGGGGACTTCTCTGGGGCCAACGTCCTGACTTTC. It codes for CASSPGDFSGANVLTF.

The CDR3 sequence is CATPSVTSEYNEQFF. In nucleotides, the CDR3 is TGTGCCACCCCCTCAGTGACTAGCGAATACAATGAGCAGTTCTTC. The chain recombines TRBV24-1 with TRBJ2-1; 8 positions agree with TRBD2. The V segment lost 9 bases and the J segment 4 bases; nucleotides outside the gene matches: 10. The CDR3 totals 15 residues. Germline V CDR1 and CDR2: KGHDR, SFDVKD.

CDR3: CSVAAGQIYEQYF. The CDR3 DNA sequence: TGCAGCGTTGCCGCGGGACAGATCTACGAGCAGTACTTC. The chain joins TRBV29-1 to TRBJ2-7; D is possibly TRBD1 (7 bases). The CDR3 has 13 amino acids. Germline V CDR1 and CDR2: SQVTM, ANQGSEA. V was pared by 4 bases and J by 3 bases, with 13 bases between.

This chain joins TRBV20-1 and TRBJ1-2; tentatively, D is TRBD1 (5 bases). Germline CDR1 and CDR2: DFQATT and SNEGSKA (reference sequence). Trimming took off 3 bases at V and 7 bases at J, with 15 bases between the two ends. This CDR3 is 13 amino acids long. CDR3 nucleotide sequence: TGCAGTGCTAGTCAGACAGTTCGCGGTGGCTACACCTTC. This gives the protein CSASQTVRGGYTF.